Described below is a single T cell receptor (beta chain) sequence and its context. What it binds is unknown. These data are taken from a study of cytomegalovirus exposure and HLA in healthy donors. Study context: Most genotyped donors, around 78% of about 400, had Caucasian-associated genetic ancestry.

V lost 1 base, J lost 6 bases, and 6 bases stayed unmatched. Germline V gene sequence: CDR1 GTSNPN, CDR2 SVGIG (reference sequence). The CDR3 consists of 13 residues. The PCR employed 60 Vbeta primers together with 13 Jbeta primers. TCRdb's copy holds only in-frame clones and misses some; the assay was immunoSEQ multiplex PCR. This table has around 89,000 clones, roughly 80% appearing once. Overall study results and limits: It is likely that the observed cluster of highly shared sequence variants was a sequencing artifact. Most CMV-associated TCR beta chains were later found to appear HLA-restricted. Other equally common chains were less clonally expanded than HLA-associated TCR beta chains, a later analysis showed.

This chain uses TRBV30 with TRBJ2-7, with 7 bases aligning to TRBD2. This sequence originates from a girl aged 2-10 years in good health and CMV-seropositive. Sequencing was performed on PBMCs. The CDR3 region has the DNA TGTGCCTGGAGTGGTCTTGCGGGAGCCGAGCAGTACTTC. It specifies CAWSGLAGAEQYF.